This is a list of T cell receptor beta chains from one sample in a study of vaccination effects on CD4 cells after COVID-19. These TCRs are of unknown antigen specificity. Some clones are missing from TCRdb's copy, which holds only in-frame ones; the method was immunoSEQ multiplex PCR. Of approximately 23,000 clones in the sample, 65% to 80% are singletons; the top ten hold approximately 10%. The specimen was CD4+ T cells from PBMCs cultured with HCoV-NL63 spike peptides, collected before COVID-19 vaccination. The receptors come from a human donor who received a COVID-19 vaccine. The CDR3 runs from the conserved cysteine through the conserved F or W. The D gene is left open where the match is weak. Rows give clone size only sometimes, using once, few, many, or a class for an expanded clone.

>TRBJ2-1|TRBD1|-|TRBV19
CASSRRADRVNNEQFF
TGTGCCAGTAGTCGCCGGGCGGACAGGGTCAACAATGAGCAGTTCTTC
>TRBJ2-5|-|once|TRBV5-1
CASSWAGPTAQETQYF
TGCGCCAGCAGCTGGGCCGGGCCAACCGCTCAAGAGACCCAGTACTTC
>TRBJ1-2|TRBD1|few|TRBV27
CASRDIQGAVGYTF
TGTGCCAGCAGGGACATTCAGGGGGCGGTTGGCTACACCTTC
>TRBJ1-2|TRBD1|-|TRBV18
CASSPLGQGAYGYTF
TGTGCCAGCTCACCACTCGGACAGGGGGCTTATGGCTACACCTTC
>TRBJ1-3|-|-|TRBV27
CASRVSGGNTIYF
TGTGCCAGCAGGGTTTCGGGAGGAAACACCATATATTTT
>TRBJ2-3|TRBD2|-|TRBV10-3
CAISEGSGNTDTQYF
TGTGCCATCAGTGAGGGTAGCGGGAACACAGATACGCAGTATTTT
>TRBJ2-3|TRBD2|-|TRBV2
CASSVYLAVTTTSTDTQYF
TGTGCCAGTTCCGTATATCTAGCGGTAACGACGACTAGCACAGATACGCAGTATTTT
>TRBJ2-7|-|-|TRBV5-6
CASSLGRDEQYF
TGTGCCAGCAGCTTGGGTCGTGACGAGCAGTACTTC
>TRBJ2-1|-|-|TRBV18
CASSPRLDTYNEQFF
TGTGCCAGCTCACCGAGACTAGACACCTACAATGAGCAGTTCTTC
>TRBJ1-2|-|-|TRBV19
CASTGSRTVIGYTF
TGTGCCAGTACCGGGTCACGGACAGTCATCGGCTACACCTTC
>TRBJ1-2|-|-|TRBV3-1/TRBV3-2
CASQGLYGYTF
TGTGCCAGCCAGGGATTATATGGCTACACCTTC
>TRBJ1-5|-|-|TRBV7-8
CASSLVPRNGQPQHF
TGTGCCAGCAGCTTAGTACCCAGGAACGGACAGCCCCAGCATTTT
>TRBJ2-5|TRBD2|-|TRBV7-9
CASSLPLLAEETQYF
TGTGCCAGCAGCCTCCCCTTACTAGCGGAAGAGACCCAGTACTTC
>TRBJ2-4|TRBD2|-|TRBV5-4
CASSPGLAGGVAKNIQYF
TGTGCCAGCAGCCCTGGACTAGCGGGGGGAGTAGCCAAAAACATTCAGTACTTC
>TRBJ1-1|-|few|TRBV6-6
CASSSMNTEAFF
TGTGCCAGCAGTTCCATGAACACTGAAGCTTTCTTT
>TRBJ1-5|-|-|TRBV19
CASSRQAELSNQPQHF
TGTGCCAGTAGTAGACAGGCCGAACTCAGCAATCAGCCCCAGCATTTT
>TRBJ2-2|-|-|TRBV18
CASSRDSGNTGELFF
TGTGCCAGCTCACGTGATAGCGGGAACACCGGGGAGCTGTTTTTT
>TRBJ1-1|TRBD1|-|TRBV5-5
CASSFDRGREAFF
TGTGCCAGCAGCTTTGACAGGGGGCGTGAAGCTTTCTTT
>TRBJ1-2|-|-|TRBV6-1
CASSEGGNKGGYTF
TGTGCCAGCAGTGAAGGTGGGAATAAGGGTGGCTACACCTTC
>TRBJ1-6|TRBD1|-|TRBV3-1/TRBV3-2
CASRPPDRENSPLHF
TGTGCCAGCAGGCCGCCAGACAGGGAAAATTCACCCCTCCACTTT
>TRBJ1-3|-|-|TRBV10-1
CASSENTLLSGNTIYF
TGCGCCAGCAGTGAGAACACTTTGCTCTCTGGAAACACCATATATTTT
>TRBJ1-5|-|once|TRBV6-4
CASSESNQPQHF
TGTGCCAGCAGTGAATCCAATCAGCCCCAGCATTTT
>TRBJ2-3|TRBD2|-|TRBV5-1
CASSQDRLAGDTDTQYF
TGCGCCAGCAGTCAAGACCGACTAGCGGGGGACACAGATACGCAGTATTTT
>TRBJ2-3|-|few|TRBV2
CASSVGGTSTDTQYF
TGTGCCAGCAGTGTAGGCGGCACTAGCACAGATACGCAGTATTTT
>TRBJ2-7|TRBD2|-|TRBV28
CASSSPPLAGVLGQYF
TGTGCCAGCAGTTCCCCCCCCCTAGCGGGAGTTCTGGGGCAGTACTTC
>TRBJ2-2|-|-|TRBV7-2
CASIIVQGTGELFF
TGTGCCAGCATCATAGTGCAAGGGACCGGGGAGCTGTTTTTT
>TRBJ1-5|-|-|TRBV2
CASRAPHSNQPQHF
TGTGCCAGCAGGGCCCCACATAGCAATCAGCCCCAGCATTTT
>TRBJ2-5|-|-|TRBV7-2
CASSLTQETQYF
TGTGCCAGCAGCCTGACCCAAGAGACCCAGTACTTC
>TRBJ2-5|-|-|TRBV10-2
CATSPSGSRQTQYF
TGCGCCACCTCCCCCTCGGGTAGCCGCCAGACCCAGTACTTC
>TRBJ1-5|-|-|TRBV5-6
CASSSVEGDGNQPQHF
TGTGCCAGCAGCTCCGTTGAGGGGGACGGCAATCAGCCCCAGCATTTT
>TRBJ2-7|-|-|TRBV7-2
CASSLSSYEQYF
TGTGCCAGCAGCTTGAGCTCCTACGAGCAGTACTTC
>TRBJ2-2|-|once|TRBV5-1
CASSVSLNTGELFF
TGCGCCAGCAGCGTGAGCCTGAACACCGGGGAGCTGTTTTTT
>TRBJ2-5|TRBD2|-|TRBV4-1
CASSHFRWEASGTVEETQYF
TGCGCCAGCAGCCACTTCCGATGGGAGGCTAGCGGCACTGTTGAAGAGACCCAGTACTTC